This section outlines one TCR beta chain sequence together with its context. What it binds is not known. A second PCR, run for roughly 7 to 11 cycles, used a sample-barcoded 5' primer plus a J-beta primer mix. TCRdb independently ran MiXCR on the 5' RACE reads; one entry per CDR3 protein. This table holds 790,000 or so distinct CDR3 sequences, 35% to 50% found once. This record comes from a study of blood T cells in healthy people across ages. General study results and limits: Among T cells, TCR beta diversity per million cells dropped roughly linearly as age rose.

V dropped 4 bases and J dropped 6; count of bases not matched to a gene: 5. The CDR3 runs to 14 residues. Per germline, CDR1 SGHDT and CDR2 YYEEEE. The sequence derives from an older man in good health. The chain uses TRBV5-6 and TRBJ2-4, with TRBD1 matching 9 bases. Material for sequencing was blood. CDR3 loop: CASSKQGAGNIQYF. The CDR3 DNA follows: TGTGCCAGCAGCAAACAGGGGGCTGGAAACATTCAGTACTTC. Complete variable domain (other parts from reference TRBV5-6 and TRBJ2-4): DAGVTQSPTHLIKTRGQQVTLRCSPKSGHDTVSWYQQALGQGPQFIFQYYEEEERQRGNFPDRFSGHQFPNYSSELNVNALLLGDSALYLCASSKQGAGNIQYFGAGTRLSVL.